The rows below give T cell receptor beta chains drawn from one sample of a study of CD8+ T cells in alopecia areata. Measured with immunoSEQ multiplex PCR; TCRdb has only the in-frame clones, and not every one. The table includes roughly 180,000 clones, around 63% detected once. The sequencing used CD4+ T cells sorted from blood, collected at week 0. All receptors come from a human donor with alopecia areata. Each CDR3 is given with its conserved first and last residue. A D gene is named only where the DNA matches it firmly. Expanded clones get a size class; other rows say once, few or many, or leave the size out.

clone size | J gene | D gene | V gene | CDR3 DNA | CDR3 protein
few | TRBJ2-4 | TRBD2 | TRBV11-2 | TGTGCCAGCAGCCGACAGTCGGGACTAGCGACGCAGTACTTC | CASSRQSGLATQYF
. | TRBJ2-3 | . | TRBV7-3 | TGTGCCAGCAGCCCCGGACTCGGCAGCACAGATACGCAGTATTTT | CASSPGLGSTDTQYF
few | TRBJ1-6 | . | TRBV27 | TGTGCCAGCAGTCCCGGAACCCGAGTGCGTGCCCTCCACTTT | CASSPGTRVRALHF
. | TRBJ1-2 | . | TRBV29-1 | TGCAGCGCTAGAGGACAGCATAACTATGGCTACACCTTC | CSARGQHNYGYTF
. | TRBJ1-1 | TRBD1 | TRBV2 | TGTGCCAGCAGTGGCCGACAGGGGGCGGTTGCTGAAGCTTTCTTT | CASSGRQGAVAEAFF
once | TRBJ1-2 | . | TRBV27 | TGTGCCAGCAGTTCACAGGGTCCCTATGGCTACACCTTC | CASSSQGPYGYTF
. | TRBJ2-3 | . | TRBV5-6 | TGTGCCAGCAGCTACAGCACAGATACGCAGTATTTT | CASSYSTDTQYF
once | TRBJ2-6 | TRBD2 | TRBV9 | TGTGCCAGCAGCGTAGCTCGGGGGGAAACGCCCGGGGCCAACGTCCTGACTTTC | CASSVARGETPGANVLTF
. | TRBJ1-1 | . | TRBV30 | TGTGCCTGGAGAATCAGGATGAACACTGAAGCTTTCTTT | CAWRIRMNTEAFF
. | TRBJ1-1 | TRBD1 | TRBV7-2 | TGTGCCAGCAGCTCGTCCCGGGACAGGGGTATGAACACTGAAGCTTTCTTT | CASSSSRDRGMNTEAFF
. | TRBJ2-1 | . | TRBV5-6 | TGTGCCAGCAGCCCTGCACTAGTGAATGAGCAGTTCTTC | CASSPALVNEQFF
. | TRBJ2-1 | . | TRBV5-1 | TGCGCCAGCAGCTTCCAGGATGCCTCGAGCAATGAGCAGTTCTTC | CASSFQDASSNEQFF
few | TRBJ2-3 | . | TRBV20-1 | TGCAGTGCTAGCACAGATACGCAGTATTTT | CSASTDTQYF
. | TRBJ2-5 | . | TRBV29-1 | TGCAGCGTTGAACGTCAGGAAGAGACCCAGTACTTC | CSVERQEETQYF
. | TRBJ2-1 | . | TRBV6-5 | TGTGCCAGCACAGTTGCCGGGAACCCATACAATGAGCAGTTCTTC | CASTVAGNPYNEQFF
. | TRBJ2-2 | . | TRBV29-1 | TGCAGCGTTGTAAAAAACACCGGGGAGCTGTTTTTT | CSVVKNTGELFF
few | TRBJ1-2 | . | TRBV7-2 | TGTGCCAGCAGCCCGGGACTCTATGGCTACACCTTC | CASSPGLYGYTF
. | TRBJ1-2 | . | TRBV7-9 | TGTGCCAGCAGCCCCAGGGAAAACTATGGCTACACCTTC | CASSPRENYGYTF
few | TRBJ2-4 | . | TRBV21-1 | TGTGCCGCGACGGTTAACTACTTC | CAATVNYF
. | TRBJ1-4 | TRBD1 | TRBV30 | TGTGCCGGGACAGGGTTTGATGAAAAACTGTTTTTT | CAGTGFDEKLFF
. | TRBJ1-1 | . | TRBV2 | TGTGCCAGCAGTGGAGGGGGCACTGAAGCTTTCTTT | CASSGGGTEAFF
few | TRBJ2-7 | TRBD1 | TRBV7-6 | TGTGCCAGCAGCTGGGGACAGAGCTACGAGCAGTACTTC | CASSWGQSYEQYF
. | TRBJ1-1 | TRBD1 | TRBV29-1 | TGCAGCGTGAACCGGGACAGAGCGAACACTGAAGCTTTCTTT | CSVNRDRANTEAFF
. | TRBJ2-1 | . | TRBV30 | TGTGCCTGCAACCCAGGGGTTTTCAATGAGCAGTTCTTC | CACNPGVFNEQFF
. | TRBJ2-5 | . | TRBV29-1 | TGCAGCGTTGAACGGCTGTCGGAGACCCAGTACTTC | CSVERLSETQYF
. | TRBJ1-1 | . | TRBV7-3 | TGTGCCAGCAGCAAAGGTGTCCGGGGTGATAGCACTGAAGCTTTCTTT | CASSKGVRGDSTEAFF
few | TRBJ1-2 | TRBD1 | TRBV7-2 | TGTGCCAGCAGCGCGGGACAGAGTCTAAGGGGCTACACCTTC | CASSAGQSLRGYTF
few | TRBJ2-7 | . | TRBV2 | TGTGCCAGCAGTGAAGACCGGCCCATGTACGAGCAGTACTTC | CASSEDRPMYEQYF
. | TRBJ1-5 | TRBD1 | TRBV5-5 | TGTGCCAGCAGCCAGACAGGGGTCGGTCAGCCCCAGCATTTT | CASSQTGVGQPQHF
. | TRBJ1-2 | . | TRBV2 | TGTGCCAGCACGCCGGGATTCGATGGCTACACCTTC | CASTPGFDGYTF
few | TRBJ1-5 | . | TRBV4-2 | TGTGCCAGCAGCCAGGGGGCGGAGGGAGATCAGCCCCAGCATTTT | CASSQGAEGDQPQHF
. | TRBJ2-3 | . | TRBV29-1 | TGCAGCGTTGCCCGGGGCGCCGGCACAGATACGCAGTATTTT | CSVARGAGTDTQYF
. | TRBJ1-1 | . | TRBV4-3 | TGCGCCAGCAGCCAAGGAGTAAACACTGAAGCTTTCTTT | CASSQGVNTEAFF
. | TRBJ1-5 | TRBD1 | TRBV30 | TGTGCCTGGAGGGCGACAGGGGGCCCGGGCAATCAGCCCCAGCATTTT | CAWRATGGPGNQPQHF
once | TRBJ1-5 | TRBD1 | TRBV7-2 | TGTGCCAGCAGCTTAGCCACAGGGGCCAATCAGCCCCAGCATTTT | CASSLATGANQPQHF
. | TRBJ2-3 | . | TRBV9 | TGTGCCAGCAGCGTTAATACTCCAGATACGCAGTATTTT | CASSVNTPDTQYF
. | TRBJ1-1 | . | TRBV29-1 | TGCAGCGTCTCAGGGGTGAGCACTGAAGCTTTCTTT | CSVSGVSTEAFF
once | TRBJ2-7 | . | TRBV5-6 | TGTGCCAGCAGCTTGGACCCCAAGGAGGACGAGCAGTACTTC | CASSLDPKEDEQYF
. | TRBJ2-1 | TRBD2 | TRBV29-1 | TGCAGCGTAGCGACCGTGAGCGGGGGCCCCGACCGGGAGCAGTTCTTC | CSVATVSGGPDREQFF
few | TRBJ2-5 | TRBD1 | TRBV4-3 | TGCGCCAGCAGCCCACAGGGGGCCAAGGGCTTGGGTGGGACCCAGTACTTC | CASSPQGAKGLGGTQYF
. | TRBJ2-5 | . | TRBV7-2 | TGTGCCAGCAGCTTAGGGAGTTCCAAAGAGACCCAGTACTTC | CASSLGSSKETQYF
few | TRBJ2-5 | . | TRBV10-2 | TGCGCCACCAGCCAGGGGAAAGAGACCCAGTACTTC | CATSQGKETQYF
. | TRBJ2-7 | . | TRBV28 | TGTGCCAGCAGTCCCCCGGGGGTGGTCTACGAGCAGTACTTC | CASSPPGVVYEQYF
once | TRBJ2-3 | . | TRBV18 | TGTGCCAGCTCACCAGCAGGATCAGATACGCAGTATTTT | CASSPAGSDTQYF
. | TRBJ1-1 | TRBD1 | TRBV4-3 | TGCGCCAGCAGCGTGACAGGGTCGGAGGTTATCCTCAACTTT | CASSVTGSEVILNF
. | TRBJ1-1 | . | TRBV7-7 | TGTGCCAGCAGCTTGTATCGCGGAGCTGAAGCTTTCTTT | CASSLYRGAEAFF